Listed below are T cell receptor beta chains from one sample, sequenced in a study of beta chain features in type 1 diabetes. TCRdb's table, derived via immunoSEQ multiplex PCR, lists solely in-frame clones and lacks some. The sample shows roughly 500,000 clones, 10% to 12% of them seen only once. The sequenced sample consisted of naive CD4+ T cells from blood. Source of these receptors: a woman aged 18 to 35 in good health. CDR3s include the opening cysteine and the closing phenylalanine or tryptophan. Each record gives: V gene, J gene, clone size, D gene, CDR3 DNA, CDR3 protein. The D gene is left open where the match is weak. Clone size is shown for a subset of rows, as once, few, many or a class of expanded clone.

TRBV29-1	TRBJ2-7	few	TRBD1	TGCAGCGCCGGGACAGGGAGCTACGAGCAGTACTTC	CSAGTGSYEQYF
TRBV30	TRBJ2-3	many	TRBD1	TGTGCCTCGACAGGGGGTAGTACAGATACGCAGTATTTT	CASTGGSTDTQYF
TRBV7-9	TRBJ1-5	few	.	TGTGCCAGCAGCTTAGATGTTCAGCCCCAGCATTTT	CASSLDVQPQHF
TRBV6-6	TRBJ1-2	.	.	TGTGCCAGCAGCCCCACTTTGAACTATGGCTACACCTTC	CASSPTLNYGYTF
TRBV10-3	TRBJ2-1	few	.	TGTGCCATCAGCGAGGGGGTTAGTGAGCAGTTCTTC	CAISEGVSEQFF
TRBV29-1	TRBJ2-5	.	.	TGCAGCGGTTCGCGATTCCAAGAGACCCAGTACTTC	CSGSRFQETQYF
TRBV7-8	TRBJ2-3	.	.	TGTGCCAGCAGCTTATTGGGACTCCTCGGGGCAGATACGCAGTATTTT	CASSLLGLLGADTQYF
TRBV9	TRBJ1-1	few	.	TGTGCCAGCAGCGTAGTATCTGGGTCCACTGAAGCTTTCTTT	CASSVVSGSTEAFF
TRBV9	TRBJ2-7	few	TRBD2	TGTGCCAGCAGCGTAGCGTCTAGCGGAGACTACGAGCAGTACTTC	CASSVASSGDYEQYF
TRBV7-2	TRBJ2-3	.	TRBD2	TGTGCCAGCAGCTTTGCTAGCGGAGGCACAGATACGCAGTATTTT	CASSFASGGTDTQYF
TRBV11-2	TRBJ2-1	few	TRBD2	TGTGCCAGCAGCTTTACTAGCGGGAGTCCCAATGAGCAGTTCTTC	CASSFTSGSPNEQFF
TRBV6-6	TRBJ2-4	few	.	TGTGCCAGCAGAGACATCGGAGCCAAAAACATTCAGTACTTC	CASRDIGAKNIQYF
TRBV2	TRBJ1-5	few	TRBD1	TGTGCCAGCAGTGCGGACAGGCAGCCCCAGCATTTT	CASSADRQPQHF
TRBV6-5	TRBJ1-1	.	TRBD1	TGTGCCAGCAGTTTCCTTGGACAGGGGTTAACTGAAGCTTTCTTT	CASSFLGQGLTEAFF
TRBV10-3	TRBJ1-1	few	TRBD1	TGTGCCATCAGACCCCAGGGGGACACTGAAGCTTTCTTT	CAIRPQGDTEAFF
TRBV6-6	TRBJ1-2	.	.	TGTGCCAGCAGCCGGCTGGGGGCAAGGGGCTTCGACGGCTACACCTTC	CASSRLGARGFDGYTF
TRBV7-3	TRBJ2-7	.	TRBD1	TGTGCCAGCAGACCGACAGGGGTAAACGAGCAGTACTTC	CASRPTGVNEQYF
TRBV29-1	TRBJ1-1	few	.	TGCAGCGTTTTAGTTCTGGGGGAAAACACTGAAGCTTTCTTT	CSVLVLGENTEAFF
TRBV18	TRBJ2-7	few	.	TGTGCCAGCTCACCCGCGGAGTTCCACGAGCAGTACTTC	CASSPAEFHEQYF
TRBV28	TRBJ2-5	.	TRBD2	TGTGCCAGTATGACTAGCGGGAAAGAGACCCAGTACTTC	CASMTSGKETQYF
TRBV5-1	TRBJ2-4	.	TRBD2	TGCGCCAGCAGCCCCCGACTCAGCGGGGGGCCCAAAAACATTCAGTACTTC	CASSPRLSGGPKNIQYF
TRBV9	TRBJ2-7	.	.	TGTGCCAGCAGCCCGTTCGGTCCTGGCTCCTACGAGCAGTACTTC	CASSPFGPGSYEQYF
TRBV30	TRBJ2-3	many	TRBD1	TGTGCCTGGAGCAGGGGGCGAGATACGCAGTATTTT	CAWSRGRDTQYF
TRBV30	TRBJ1-1	.	.	TGTGCCTGGAGCACCATGGGACCCTCTGAAACTGAAGCTTTCTTT	CAWSTMGPSETEAFF
TRBV29-1	TRBJ2-5	few	.	TGCAGCGTGGAACAAGAGACCCAGTACTTC	CSVEQETQYF
TRBV9	TRBJ1-6	.	.	TGTGCCAGCAGCGCCTTTGGTGCCTTCCCCCTCCACTTT	CASSAFGAFPLHF
TRBV7-3	TRBJ2-6	.	.	TGTGCCAGCAGTTTTATCCCTGGGGCCAACGTCCTGACTTTC	CASSFIPGANVLTF
TRBV9	TRBJ2-1	few	TRBD2	TGTGCCAGCAGCTCGCGACTAGCGGGGGACAATGAGCAGTTCTTC	CASSSRLAGDNEQFF
TRBV2	TRBJ2-2	few	.	TGTGCCAGCAGTGAAATTGGTACCGGGGAGCTGTTTTTT	CASSEIGTGELFF
TRBV7-9	TRBJ2-3	few	TRBD1	TGTGCCAGCAGCTTAGAAGGACAGGCCACAGATACGCAGTATTTT	CASSLEGQATDTQYF
TRBV28	TRBJ2-2	few	.	TGTGCCAGCAGTTCGGTGTCAGGGATTGCCGGGGAGCTGTTTTTT	CASSSVSGIAGELFF
TRBV14	TRBJ2-7	.	.	TGTGCCAGCAGCCAAGCAGGGCGTGAGCAGTACTTC	CASSQAGREQYF
TRBV4-1	TRBJ2-4	few	.	TGCGCCAGCACCCCCGGGTGGGGGGTAGCCAAAAACATTCAGTACTTC	CASTPGWGVAKNIQYF
TRBV2	TRBJ1-1	few	TRBD1	TGTGCCAGCAGGGGACAGGAATACACTGAAGCTTTCTTT	CASRGQEYTEAFF
TRBV7-2	TRBJ2-5	.	.	TGTGCCAGCAGCTCAAGAGGAGAGACCCAGTACTTC	CASSSRGETQYF
TRBV28	TRBJ1-3	few	TRBD1	TGTGCCAGCAGGGACAGGGCGGCCGGAAACACCATATATTTT	CASRDRAAGNTIYF
TRBV7-2	TRBJ2-5	few	.	TGTGCCAGCAGCCCGACGGTCTTGGAGACCCAGTACTTC	CASSPTVLETQYF
TRBV5-4	TRBJ2-1	.	.	TGTGCCAGCAGCCTGGACTCCTACAATGAGCAGTTCTTC	CASSLDSYNEQFF
TRBV14	TRBJ2-3	.	TRBD2	TGTGCCAGCAGCCCATTAGCGGGAGGGCCTGATACGCAGTATTTT	CASSPLAGGPDTQYF
TRBV7-9	TRBJ2-3	.	TRBD1	TGTGCCAGCAGTTGGACAGGAGATACGCAGTATTTT	CASSWTGDTQYF
TRBV25-1	TRBJ1-1	.	TRBD1	TGTGCCAGCAGTGAATTGGGGACAGGGAACACTGAAGCTTTCTTT	CASSELGTGNTEAFF
TRBV18	TRBJ2-2	few	.	TGTGCCAGCTCATCACTAGCAAGCGGGGAGCTGTTTTTT	CASSSLASGELFF
TRBV25-1	TRBJ1-2	.	.	TGTGCCAGCAGTGAGTCCCCCGGGGGCTACACCTTC	CASSESPGGYTF
TRBV7-3	TRBJ2-1	.	.	TGTGCCAGCAGGTCCCGACTAGGAGGGGGCAATGAGCAGTTCTTC	CASRSRLGGGNEQFF
TRBV30	TRBJ2-6	few	TRBD1	TGTGCCTGGGGAACCACAGGGGGCGCTGGGGCCAACGTCCTGACTTTC	CAWGTTGGAGANVLTF
TRBV11-2	TRBJ2-1	.	.	TGTGCCAGCAGCTTAGTCCCAAGCTCCTACAATGAGCAGTTCTTC	CASSLVPSSYNEQFF